The present T cell receptor (beta chain) was sequenced within a study of blood T cell repertoires in COVID-19. Study background: Sites in the United States, Italy and Spain provided acute and convalescent COVID-19 samples. From T cells, B-cell-depleted T cells, or PBMCs came the material, which was cDNA or gDNA.

Germline assignment: CDR1 MDHEN and CDR2 SYDVKM. The CDR3 loop spans 13 amino acids. V dropped 5 bases and J dropped 3 bases, with 7 bases sitting between them. The repertoire was sequenced with immunoSEQ multiplex PCR; TCRdb's copy has only in-frame clones and lacks some. The sample lists about 120,000 clones, approximately 87% occurring once. The sequencing input was peripheral blood. This TCR came from a man in his 60s with acute or convalescent COVID-19. V gene TRBV28 combines with J gene TRBJ2-2; D gene uncertain. The CDR3 here is CASSRRYTGELFF. Here the CDR3 DNA reads TGTGCCAGCAGTCGGCGGTACACCGGGGAGCTGTTTTTT.